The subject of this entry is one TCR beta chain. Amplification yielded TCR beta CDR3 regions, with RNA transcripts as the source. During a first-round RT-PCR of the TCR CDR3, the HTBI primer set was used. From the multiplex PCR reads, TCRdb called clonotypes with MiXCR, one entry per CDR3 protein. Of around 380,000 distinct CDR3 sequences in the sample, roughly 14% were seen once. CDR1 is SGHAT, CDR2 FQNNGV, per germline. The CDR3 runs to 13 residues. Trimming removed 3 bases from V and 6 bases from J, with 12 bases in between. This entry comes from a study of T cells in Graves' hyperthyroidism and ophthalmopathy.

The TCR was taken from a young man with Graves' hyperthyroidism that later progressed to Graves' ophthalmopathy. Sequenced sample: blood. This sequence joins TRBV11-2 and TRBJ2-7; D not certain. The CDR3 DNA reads TGTGCCAGCAGCTTGTTCGGGCGCGGCGAGCAGTACTTC. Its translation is CASSLFGRGEQYF.